The subject of this entry is one T cell receptor beta chain. This sample was included in a study of T cell responses to AZD1222 COVID-19 vaccine. Assay used: immunoSEQ multiplex PCR; TCRdb lists only in-frame clones, some missing. The repertoire holds 100,000 or so clones, with around 83% as singletons. Between the trimmed V and J ends, which lost 5 bases and 1 base, there was a span of 11 bases. The CDR3 runs 14 residues. The germline gives CDR1 SGHVS, CDR2 FNYEAQ. Sequences were derived from peripheral blood, sampled on day 0 of AZD1222 vaccination. The receptor's source is an adult in good health. The rearrangement joins TRBV7-6 to TRBJ2-5; D perhaps matches TRBD2 (5 bases). The CDR3 nucleotides read TGTGCCAGCAGCCAGTCAGGAGGCCAAGAGACCCAGTACTTC. It specifies CASSQSGGQETQYF.